The clone carrying this T cell receptor beta chain was seen once. Using a J-beta primer mix together with a sample-barcoded 5' primer, a second PCR was run for roughly 7 to 12 cycles. TCRdb reanalysed the 5' RACE reads using MiXCR and keeps one entry per CDR3 protein. The sample consists of around 750,000 distinct CDR3 sequences, about 55% of them appearing once. The sample belongs to a study of blood T cells in healthy people across ages. The germline CDR1 and CDR2 sequences are ENHRY and SYGVKD. CDR3 size: 15 residues. Deletions cut 5 bases from V and 5 bases from J, with 16 bases between. Sequencing input: blood. This TCR was recovered from a man at least 80 years old in good health. J is TRBJ1-5 and V is TRBV10-3; TRBD1 might be the D (6 bases). CDR3 in amino acids: CAISRRGGGDQPQHF. The CDR3 DNA reads as TGTGCCATCAGTCGGAGGGGGGGCGGCGATCAGCCCCAGCATTTT.